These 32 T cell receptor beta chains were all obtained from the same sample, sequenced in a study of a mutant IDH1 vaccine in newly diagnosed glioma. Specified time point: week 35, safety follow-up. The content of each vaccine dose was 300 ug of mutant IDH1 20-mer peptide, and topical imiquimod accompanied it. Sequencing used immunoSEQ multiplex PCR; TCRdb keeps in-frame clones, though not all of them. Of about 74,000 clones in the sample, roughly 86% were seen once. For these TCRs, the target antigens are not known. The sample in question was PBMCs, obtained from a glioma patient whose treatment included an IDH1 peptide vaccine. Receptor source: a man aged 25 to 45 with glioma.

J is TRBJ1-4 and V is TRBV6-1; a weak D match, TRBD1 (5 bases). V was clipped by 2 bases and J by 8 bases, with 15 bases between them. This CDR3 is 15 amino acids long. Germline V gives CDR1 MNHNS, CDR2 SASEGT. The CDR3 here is CASSELGELGEKLFF. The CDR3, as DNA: TGTGCCAGCAGTGAATTGGGGGAATTGGGCGAAAAACTGTTTTTT.

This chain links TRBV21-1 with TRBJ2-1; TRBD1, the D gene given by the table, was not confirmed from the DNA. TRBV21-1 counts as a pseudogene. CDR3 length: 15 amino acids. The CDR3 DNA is TGTGCCAGCAGCAGGCGACAGGGGCTAGACAATGAGCAGTTCTTC. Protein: CASSRRQGLDNEQFF.

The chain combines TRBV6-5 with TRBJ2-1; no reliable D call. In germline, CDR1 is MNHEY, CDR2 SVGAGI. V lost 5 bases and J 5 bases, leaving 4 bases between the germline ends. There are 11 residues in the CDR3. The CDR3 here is CASSLNNEQFF. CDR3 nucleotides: TGTGCCAGCAGTCTAAACAATGAGCAGTTCTTC.

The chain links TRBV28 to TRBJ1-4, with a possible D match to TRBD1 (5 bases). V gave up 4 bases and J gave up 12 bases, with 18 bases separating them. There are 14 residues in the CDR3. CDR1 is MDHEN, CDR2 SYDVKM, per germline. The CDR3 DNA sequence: TGTGCCAGCAGTTCGTCCGGGAGAGGGGAGGAACTGTTTTTT. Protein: CASSSSGRGEELFF.

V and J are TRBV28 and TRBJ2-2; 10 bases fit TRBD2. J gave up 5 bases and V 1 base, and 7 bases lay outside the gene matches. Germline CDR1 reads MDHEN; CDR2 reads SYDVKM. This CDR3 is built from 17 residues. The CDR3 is CASSLLGASGRTGELFF. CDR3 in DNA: TGTGCCAGCAGTTTATTGGGGGCTAGCGGGAGAACCGGGGAGCTGTTTTTT.

As DNA, the CDR3 is TGCGCCAGCAGCTTGGTGGGGTCTAACACCGGGGAGCTGTTTTTT. It codes for CASSLVGSNTGELFF. The chain combines TRBV5-1 with TRBJ2-2; D uncertain. V was trimmed by 0 bases and J by 2 bases, leaving 8 bases between them. CDR1 is SGHRS and CDR2 is YFSETQ in the germline V gene. CDR3 length: 15 amino acids.

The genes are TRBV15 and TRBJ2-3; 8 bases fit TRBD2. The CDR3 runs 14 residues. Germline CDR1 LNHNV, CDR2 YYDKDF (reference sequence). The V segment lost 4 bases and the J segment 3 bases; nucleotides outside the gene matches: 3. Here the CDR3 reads CATSKGLATDTQYF. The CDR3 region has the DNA TGTGCCACCAGCAAAGGACTAGCTACAGATACGCAGTATTTT.

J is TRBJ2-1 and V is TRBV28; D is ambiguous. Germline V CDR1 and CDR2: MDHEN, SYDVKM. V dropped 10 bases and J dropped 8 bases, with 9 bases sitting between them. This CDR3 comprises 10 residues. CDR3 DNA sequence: TGTGCCACTTCCACCGATGAGCAGTTCTTC. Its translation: CATSTDEQFF.

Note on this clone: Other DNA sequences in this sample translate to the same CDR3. The CDR3 spells CASRATGERDGYTF. CDR3 nucleotides: TGTGCCAGCAGAGCTACAGGGGAAAGAGATGGCTACACCTTC. The rearrangement joins TRBV2 to TRBJ1-2; 7 bases are shared with TRBD1. The junction had 10 bases not matched to a gene; V was cut back by 6 bases and J by 6 bases. This CDR3 is 14 amino acids long. The germline CDR1 and CDR2 sequences are SNHLY and FYNNEI. Based on the CDR3 plus reference TRBV2 and TRBJ1-2, the full variable domain is EPEVTQTPSHQVTQMGQEVILRCVPISNHLYFYWYRQILGQKVEFLVSFYNNEISEKSEIFDDQFSVERPDGSNFTLKIRSTKLEDSAMYFCASRATGERDGYTFGSGTRLTVV.

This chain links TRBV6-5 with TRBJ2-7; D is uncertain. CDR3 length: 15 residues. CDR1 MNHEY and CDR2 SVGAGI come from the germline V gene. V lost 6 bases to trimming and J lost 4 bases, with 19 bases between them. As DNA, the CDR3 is TGTGCCAGCAGCCCAGGTCCCAGGCCGACTTACGAGCAGTACTTC. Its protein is CASSPGPRPTYEQYF.

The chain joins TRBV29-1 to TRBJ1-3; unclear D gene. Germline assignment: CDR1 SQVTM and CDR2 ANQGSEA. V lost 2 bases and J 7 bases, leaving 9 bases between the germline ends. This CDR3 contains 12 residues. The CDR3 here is CSVEMAANTIYF. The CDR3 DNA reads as TGCAGCGTTGAAATGGCAGCGAACACCATATATTTT.

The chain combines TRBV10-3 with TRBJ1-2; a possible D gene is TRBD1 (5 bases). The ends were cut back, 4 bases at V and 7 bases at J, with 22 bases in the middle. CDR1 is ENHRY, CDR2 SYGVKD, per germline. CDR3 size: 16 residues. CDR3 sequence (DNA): TGTGCCATCAGTGTTCAAGTGTCTGCAGGGCGGGCTGGCTACACCTTC. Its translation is CAISVQVSAGRAGYTF.

The DNA of the CDR3 is TGTGCCAGCAGTGAGGGACTAGCGGGAGAAACTGGGCTCTACGAGCAGTACTTC. It specifies CASSEGLAGETGLYEQYF. The chain joins TRBV6-1 to TRBJ2-7; 14 bases map to TRBD2. The germline gives CDR1 MNHNS, CDR2 SASEGT. J lost 3 bases, V lost 3 bases, and 10 bases had no gene match. The CDR3 contains 18 residues.

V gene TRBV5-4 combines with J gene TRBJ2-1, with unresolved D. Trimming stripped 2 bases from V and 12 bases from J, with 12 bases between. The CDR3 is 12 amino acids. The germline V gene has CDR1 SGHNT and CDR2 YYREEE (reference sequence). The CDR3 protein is CASSLDFSSQFF. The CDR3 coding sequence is TGTGCCAGCAGCTTAGACTTTTCCTCGCAGTTCTTC.

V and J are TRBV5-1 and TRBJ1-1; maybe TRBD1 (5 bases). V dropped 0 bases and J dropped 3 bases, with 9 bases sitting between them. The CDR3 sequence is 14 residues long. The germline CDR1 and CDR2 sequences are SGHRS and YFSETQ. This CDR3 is CASSLGQRYTEAFF. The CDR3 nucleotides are TGCGCCAGCAGCTTGGGACAGAGATACACTGAAGCTTTCTTT.

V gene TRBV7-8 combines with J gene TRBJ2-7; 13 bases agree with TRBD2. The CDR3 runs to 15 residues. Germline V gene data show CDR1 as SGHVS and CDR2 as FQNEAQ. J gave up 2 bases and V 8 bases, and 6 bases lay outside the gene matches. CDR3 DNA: TGTGCCAGCGGACTAGCGGGGGTAGACCCCTACGAGCAGTACTTC. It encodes CASGLAGVDPYEQYF.

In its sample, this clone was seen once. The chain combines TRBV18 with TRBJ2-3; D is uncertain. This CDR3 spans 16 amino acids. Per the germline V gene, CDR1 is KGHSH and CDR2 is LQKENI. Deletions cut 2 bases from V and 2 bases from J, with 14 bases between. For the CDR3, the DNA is TGTGCCAGCTCACCATTGGCTACAGAGCACACAGATACGCAGTATTTT. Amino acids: CASSPLATEHTDTQYF.

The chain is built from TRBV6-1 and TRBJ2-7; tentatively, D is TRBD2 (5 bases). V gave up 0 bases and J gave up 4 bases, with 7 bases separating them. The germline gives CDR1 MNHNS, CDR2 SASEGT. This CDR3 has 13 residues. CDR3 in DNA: TGTGCCAGCAGTGAAGCGTGGGAGTACGAGCAGTACTTC. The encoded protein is CASSEAWEYEQYF.

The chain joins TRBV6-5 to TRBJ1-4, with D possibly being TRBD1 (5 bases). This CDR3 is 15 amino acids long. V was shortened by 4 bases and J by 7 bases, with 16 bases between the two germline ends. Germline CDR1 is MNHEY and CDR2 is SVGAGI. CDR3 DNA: TGTGCCAGCAGTTCGACTTCGGGGACGGGTGAAAAACTGTTTTTT. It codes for CASSSTSGTGEKLFF.

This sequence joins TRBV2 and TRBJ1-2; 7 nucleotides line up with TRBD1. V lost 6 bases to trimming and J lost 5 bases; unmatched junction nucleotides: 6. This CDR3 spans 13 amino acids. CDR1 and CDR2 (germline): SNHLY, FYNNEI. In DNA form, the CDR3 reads TGTGCCAGCAGGAAACAGGGGTCGTATGGCTACACCTTC. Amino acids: CASRKQGSYGYTF. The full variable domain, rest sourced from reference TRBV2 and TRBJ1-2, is EPEVTQTPSHQVTQMGQEVILRCVPISNHLYFYWYRQILGQKVEFLVSFYNNEISEKSEIFDDQFSVERPDGSNFTLKIRSTKLEDSAMYFCASRKQGSYGYTFGSGTRLTVV.

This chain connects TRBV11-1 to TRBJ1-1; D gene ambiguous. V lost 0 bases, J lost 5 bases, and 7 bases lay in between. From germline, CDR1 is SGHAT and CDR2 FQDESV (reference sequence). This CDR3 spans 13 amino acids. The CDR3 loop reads CASSLATGTEAFF. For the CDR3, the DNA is TGTGCCAGCAGCTTAGCGACGGGAACTGAAGCTTTCTTT.

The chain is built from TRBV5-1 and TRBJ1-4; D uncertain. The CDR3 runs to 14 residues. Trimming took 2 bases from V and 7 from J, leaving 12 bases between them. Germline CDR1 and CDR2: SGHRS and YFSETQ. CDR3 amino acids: CASSLDGGGEKLFF. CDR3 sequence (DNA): TGCGCCAGCAGCTTAGACGGAGGTGGTGAAAAACTGTTTTTT.

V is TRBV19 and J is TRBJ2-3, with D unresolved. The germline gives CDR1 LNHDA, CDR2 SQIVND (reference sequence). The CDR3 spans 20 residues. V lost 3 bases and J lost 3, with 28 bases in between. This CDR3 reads CASSMDQQLGGLFATDTQYF. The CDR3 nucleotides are TGTGCCAGTAGTATGGACCAACAGTTAGGTGGCCTTTTCGCGACAGATACGCAGTATTTT.

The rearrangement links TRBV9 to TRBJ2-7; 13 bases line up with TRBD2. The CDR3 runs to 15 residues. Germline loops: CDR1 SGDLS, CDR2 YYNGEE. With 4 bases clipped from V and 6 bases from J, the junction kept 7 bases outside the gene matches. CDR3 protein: CASSPGLAGESEQYF. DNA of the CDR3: TGTGCCAGCAGCCCCGGACTAGCGGGAGAAAGCGAGCAGTACTTC.

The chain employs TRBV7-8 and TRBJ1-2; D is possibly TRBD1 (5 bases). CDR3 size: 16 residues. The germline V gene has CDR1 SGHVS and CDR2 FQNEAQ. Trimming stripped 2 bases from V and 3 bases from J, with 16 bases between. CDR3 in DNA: TGTGCCAGCAGCTTACAGAGGGGAGGGGTTGACTATGGCTACACCTTC. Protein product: CASSLQRGGVDYGYTF.

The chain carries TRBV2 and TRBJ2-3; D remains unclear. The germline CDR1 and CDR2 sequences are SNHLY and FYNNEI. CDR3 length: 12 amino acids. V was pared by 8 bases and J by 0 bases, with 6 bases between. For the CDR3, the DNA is TGTGCCAGCGACCCTAGCACAGATACGCAGTATTTT. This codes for CASDPSTDTQYF.

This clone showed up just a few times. The chain's CDR3 is CASSFRRSTDTQYF. In nucleotides, the CDR3 is TGTGCCAGCAGTTTCAGGAGGAGCACAGATACGCAGTATTTT. The chain employs TRBV28 and TRBJ2-3; D might be TRBD2 (5 bases). The CDR3 spans 14 residues. Germline values: CDR1 MDHEN, CDR2 SYDVKM. V gave up 3 bases and J gave up 0 bases, with 7 bases separating them.

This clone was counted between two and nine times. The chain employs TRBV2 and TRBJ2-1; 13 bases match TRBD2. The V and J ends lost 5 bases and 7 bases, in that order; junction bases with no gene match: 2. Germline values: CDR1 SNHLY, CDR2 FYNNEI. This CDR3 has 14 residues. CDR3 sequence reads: CASSRTSGSNEQFF. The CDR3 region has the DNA TGTGCCAGCAGTCGGACTAGCGGGAGTAATGAGCAGTTCTTC.

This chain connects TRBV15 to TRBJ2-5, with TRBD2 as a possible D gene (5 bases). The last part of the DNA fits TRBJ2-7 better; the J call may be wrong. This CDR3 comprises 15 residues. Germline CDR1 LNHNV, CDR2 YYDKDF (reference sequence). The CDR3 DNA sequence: TGTGCCACCAGCAGGCGGGTGGGCGGCTCCTACGAGCAGTACTTC. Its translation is CATSRRVGGSYEQYF.

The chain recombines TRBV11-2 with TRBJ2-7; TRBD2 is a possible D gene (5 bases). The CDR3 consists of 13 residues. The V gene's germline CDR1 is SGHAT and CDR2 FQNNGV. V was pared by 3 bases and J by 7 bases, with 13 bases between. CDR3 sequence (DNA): TGTGCCAGCAGCTTTCGCCCCTCGGGAGAGCAGTACTTC. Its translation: CASSFRPSGEQYF.

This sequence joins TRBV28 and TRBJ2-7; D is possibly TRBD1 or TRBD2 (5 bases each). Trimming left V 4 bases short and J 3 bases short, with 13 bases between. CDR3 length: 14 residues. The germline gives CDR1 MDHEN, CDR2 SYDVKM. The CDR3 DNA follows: TGTGCCAGCAGTTCCCCGGGACCCGACTACGAGCAGTACTTC. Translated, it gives CASSSPGPDYEQYF.

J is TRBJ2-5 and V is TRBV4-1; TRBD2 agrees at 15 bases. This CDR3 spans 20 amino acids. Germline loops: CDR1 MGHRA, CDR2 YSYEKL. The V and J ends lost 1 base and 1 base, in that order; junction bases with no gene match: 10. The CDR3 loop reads CASSQGEPGLAGGSQETQYF. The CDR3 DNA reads TGCGCCAGCAGCCAAGGGGAACCGGGACTAGCGGGGGGATCCCAAGAGACCCAGTACTTC.